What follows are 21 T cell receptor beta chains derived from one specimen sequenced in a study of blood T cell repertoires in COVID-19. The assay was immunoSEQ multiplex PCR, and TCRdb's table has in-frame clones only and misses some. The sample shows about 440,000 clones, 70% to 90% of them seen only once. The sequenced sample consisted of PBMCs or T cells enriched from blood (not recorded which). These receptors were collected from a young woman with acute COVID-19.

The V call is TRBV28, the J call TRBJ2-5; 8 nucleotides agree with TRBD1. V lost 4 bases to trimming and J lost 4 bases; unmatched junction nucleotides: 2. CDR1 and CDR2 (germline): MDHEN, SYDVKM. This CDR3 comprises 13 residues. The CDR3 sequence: CASSSQGAETQYF. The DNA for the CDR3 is TGTGCCAGCAGTTCGCAGGGGGCAGAGACCCAGTACTTC.

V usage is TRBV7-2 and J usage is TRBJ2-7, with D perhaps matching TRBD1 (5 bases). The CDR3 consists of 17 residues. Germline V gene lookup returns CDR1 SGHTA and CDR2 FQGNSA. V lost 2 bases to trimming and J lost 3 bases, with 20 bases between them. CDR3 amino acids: CASSLFHREVRVYEQYF. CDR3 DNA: TGTGCCAGCAGCTTATTTCATCGAGAGGTCAGGGTCTACGAGCAGTACTTC. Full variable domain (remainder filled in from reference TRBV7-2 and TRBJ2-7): GAGVSQSPSNKVTEKGKDVELRCDPISGHTALYWYRQSLGQGLEFLIYFQGNSAPDKSGLPSDRFSAERTGGSVSTLTIQRTQQEDSAVYLCASSLFHREVRVYEQYFGPGTRLTVT.

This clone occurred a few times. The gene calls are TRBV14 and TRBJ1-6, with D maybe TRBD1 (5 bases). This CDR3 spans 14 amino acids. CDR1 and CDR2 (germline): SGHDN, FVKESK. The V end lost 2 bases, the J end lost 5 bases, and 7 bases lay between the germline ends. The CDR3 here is CASSQLGDNSPLHF. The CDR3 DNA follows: TGTGCCAGCAGCCAATTAGGGGATAATTCACCCCTCCACTTT.

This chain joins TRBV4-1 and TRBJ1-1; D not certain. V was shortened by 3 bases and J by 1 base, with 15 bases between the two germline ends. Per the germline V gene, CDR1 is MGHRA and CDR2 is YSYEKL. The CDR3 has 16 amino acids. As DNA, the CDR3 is TGCGCCAGCAGCCAGGTTCCCCCCACGGGGAACACTGAAGCTTTCTTT. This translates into CASSQVPPTGNTEAFF.

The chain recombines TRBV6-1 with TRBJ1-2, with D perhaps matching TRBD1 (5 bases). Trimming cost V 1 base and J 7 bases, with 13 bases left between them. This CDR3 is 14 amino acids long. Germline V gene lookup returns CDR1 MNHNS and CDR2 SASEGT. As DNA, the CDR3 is TGTGCCAGCAGTGAAGTTGCAGGGTCTGCTGGCTACACCTTC. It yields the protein CASSEVAGSAGYTF.

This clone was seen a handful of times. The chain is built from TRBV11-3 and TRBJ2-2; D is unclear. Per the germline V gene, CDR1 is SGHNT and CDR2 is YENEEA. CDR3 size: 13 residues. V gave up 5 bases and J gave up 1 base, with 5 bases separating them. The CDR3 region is CASSPRNTGELFF. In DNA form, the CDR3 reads TGTGCCAGCAGCCCGAGGAACACCGGGGAGCTGTTTTTT.

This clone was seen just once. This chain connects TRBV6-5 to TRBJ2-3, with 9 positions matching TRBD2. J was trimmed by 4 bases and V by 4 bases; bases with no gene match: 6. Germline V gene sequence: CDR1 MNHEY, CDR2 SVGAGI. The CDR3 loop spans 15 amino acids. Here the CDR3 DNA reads TGTGCCAGCAGTTCTGCGGGGGGGCCCGCAGATACGCAGTATTTT. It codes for CASSSAGGPADTQYF.

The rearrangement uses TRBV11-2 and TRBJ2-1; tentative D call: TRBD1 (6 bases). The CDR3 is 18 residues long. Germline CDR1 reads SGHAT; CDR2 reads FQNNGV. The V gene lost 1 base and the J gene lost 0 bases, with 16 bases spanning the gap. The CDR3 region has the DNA TGTGCCAGCAGCTTAGCCAGGGGCACTAGGAGCTCCTACAATGAGCAGTTCTTC. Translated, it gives CASSLARGTRSSYNEQFF.

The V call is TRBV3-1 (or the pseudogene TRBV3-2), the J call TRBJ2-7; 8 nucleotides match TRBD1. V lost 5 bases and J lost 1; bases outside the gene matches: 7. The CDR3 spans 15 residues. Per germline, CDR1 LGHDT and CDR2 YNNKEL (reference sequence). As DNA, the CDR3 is TGTGCCAGCAGCTTAGGGACAGGTCCTTCCTACGAGCAGTACTTC. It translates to CASSLGTGPSYEQYF.

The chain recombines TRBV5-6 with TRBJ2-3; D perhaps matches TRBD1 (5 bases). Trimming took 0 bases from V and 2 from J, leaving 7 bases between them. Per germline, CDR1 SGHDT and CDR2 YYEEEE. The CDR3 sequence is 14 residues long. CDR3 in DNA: TGTGCCAGCAGCTTGGGACAGAACACAGATACGCAGTATTTT. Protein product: CASSLGQNTDTQYF.

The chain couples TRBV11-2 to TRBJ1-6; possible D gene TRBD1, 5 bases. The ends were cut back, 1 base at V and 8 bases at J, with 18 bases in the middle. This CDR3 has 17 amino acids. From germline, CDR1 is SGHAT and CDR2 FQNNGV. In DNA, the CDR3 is TGTGCCAGCAGCTTAGTCCGGGGGGGACTAAGGGATTCACCCCTCCACTTT. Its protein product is CASSLVRGGLRDSPLHF.

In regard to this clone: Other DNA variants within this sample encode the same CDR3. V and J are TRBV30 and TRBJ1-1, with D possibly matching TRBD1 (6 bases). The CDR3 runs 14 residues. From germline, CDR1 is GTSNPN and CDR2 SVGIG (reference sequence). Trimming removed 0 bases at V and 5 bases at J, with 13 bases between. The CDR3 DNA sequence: TGTGCCTGGAGTGTAGGGCAGGGGAATACTGAAGCTTTCTTT. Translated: CAWSVGQGNTEAFF.

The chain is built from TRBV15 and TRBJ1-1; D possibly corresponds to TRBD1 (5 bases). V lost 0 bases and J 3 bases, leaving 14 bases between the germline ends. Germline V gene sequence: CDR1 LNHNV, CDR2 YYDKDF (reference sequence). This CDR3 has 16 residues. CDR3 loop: CATSRERGPPDTEAFF. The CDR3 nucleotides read TGTGCCACCAGCAGAGAAAGGGGCCCTCCGGACACTGAAGCTTTCTTT.

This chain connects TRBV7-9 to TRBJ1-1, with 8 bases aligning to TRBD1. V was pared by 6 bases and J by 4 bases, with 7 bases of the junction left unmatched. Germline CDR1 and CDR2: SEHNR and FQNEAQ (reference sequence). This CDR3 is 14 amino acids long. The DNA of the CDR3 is TGTGCCAGCAGTCCGACAGGGGTTGTCACTGAAGCTTTCTTT. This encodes CASSPTGVVTEAFF.

The CDR3 nucleotides are TGTGCCAGCAGTACCCCCCCTAGAGGCGACTATGGCTACACCTTC. Protein: CASSTPPRGDYGYTF. The V call is TRBV6-2 or TRBV6-3, the J call TRBJ1-2; no firm D call. The CDR3 runs to 15 residues. V lost 5 bases and J lost 3, with 16 bases in between. Germline lookup yields CDR1 MNHEY and CDR2 SVGEGT.

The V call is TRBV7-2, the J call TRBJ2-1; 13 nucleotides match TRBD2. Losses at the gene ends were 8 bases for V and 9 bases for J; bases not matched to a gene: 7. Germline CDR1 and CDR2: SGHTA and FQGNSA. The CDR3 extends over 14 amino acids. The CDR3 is CASALGLAGPEQFF. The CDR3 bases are TGTGCCAGCGCCTTGGGACTAGCGGGACCTGAGCAGTTCTTC.

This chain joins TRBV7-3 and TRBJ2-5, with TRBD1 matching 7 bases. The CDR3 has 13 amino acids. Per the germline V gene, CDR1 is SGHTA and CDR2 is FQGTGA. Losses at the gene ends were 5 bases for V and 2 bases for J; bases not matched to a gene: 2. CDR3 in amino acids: CASSRGQQETQYF. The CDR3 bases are TGTGCCAGCAGCCGGGGACAGCAAGAGACCCAGTACTTC. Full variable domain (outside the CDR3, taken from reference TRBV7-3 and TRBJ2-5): GAGVSQTPSNKVTEKGKYVELRCDPISGHTALYWYRQSLGQGPEFLIYFQGTGAADDSGLPNDRFFAVRPEGSVSTLKIQRTERGDSAVYLCASSRGQQETQYFGPGTRLLVL.

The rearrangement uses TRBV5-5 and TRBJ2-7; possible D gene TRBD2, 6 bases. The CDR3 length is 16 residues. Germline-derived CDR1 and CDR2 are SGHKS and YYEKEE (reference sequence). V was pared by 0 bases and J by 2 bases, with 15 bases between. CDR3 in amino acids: CASSLESVWEAYEQYF. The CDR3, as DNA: TGTGCCAGCAGCTTGGAGTCGGTATGGGAGGCCTACGAGCAGTACTTC.

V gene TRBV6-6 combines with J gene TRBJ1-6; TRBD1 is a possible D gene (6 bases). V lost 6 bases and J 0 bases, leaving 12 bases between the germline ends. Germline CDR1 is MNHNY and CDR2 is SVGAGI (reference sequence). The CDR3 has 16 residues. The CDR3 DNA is TGTGCCAGCAGAAAAGACAGGAGCTCCTATAATTCACCCCTCCACTTT. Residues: CASRKDRSSYNSPLHF.

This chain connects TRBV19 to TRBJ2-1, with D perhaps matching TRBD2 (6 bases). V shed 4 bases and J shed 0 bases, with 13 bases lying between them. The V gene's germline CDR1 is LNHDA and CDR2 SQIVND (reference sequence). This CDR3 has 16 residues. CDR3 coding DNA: TGTGCCAGTAGTAACCGAAGGAGGGGCTCCTACAATGAGCAGTTCTTC. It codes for CASSNRRRGSYNEQFF. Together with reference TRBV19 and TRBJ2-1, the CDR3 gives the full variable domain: DGGITQSPKYLFRKEGQNVTLSCEQNLNHDAMYWYRQDPGQGLRLIYYSQIVNDFQKGDIAEGYSVSREKKESFPLTVTSAQKNPTAFYLCASSNRRRGSYNEQFFGPGTRLTVL.

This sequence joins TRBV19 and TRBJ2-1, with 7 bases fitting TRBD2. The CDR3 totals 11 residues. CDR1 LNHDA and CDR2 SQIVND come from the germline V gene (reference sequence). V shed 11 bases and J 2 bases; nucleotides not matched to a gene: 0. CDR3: CAGGAYNEQFF. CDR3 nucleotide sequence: TGTGCCGGGGGGGCCTACAATGAGCAGTTCTTC. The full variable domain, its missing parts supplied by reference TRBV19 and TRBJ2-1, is DGGITQSPKYLFRKEGQNVTLSCEQNLNHDAMYWYRQDPGQGLRLIYYSQIVNDFQKGDIAEGYSVSREKKESFPLTVTSAQKNPTAFYLCAGGAYNEQFFGPGTRLTVL.